These T cell receptor beta chains were read from a single sample in a study of blood T cells in healthy people across ages. Via MiXCR, TCRdb re-called the 5' RACE reads, giving one row per CDR3 protein. The sample carries hundreds of thousands of distinct CDR3 sequences, roughly 25% recorded once. Another study also made use of these data, one on T cells of mothers and their children.

The sample taken for sequencing was blood. Receptor source: a boy aged 5-17 years in good health. The CDR3 runs from the conserved cysteine through the conserved F or W. The D gene is left open where the match is weak. The size of a clone is reported for some rows only, either as once, few or many, or as a class for expanded clones.

D gene: NA; clone size: few; J gene: TRBJ2-1; V gene: TRBV15; CDR3 DNA: TGTGCCACCAGCAGAGTCGCCGAAGCAAATGAGCAGTTCTTC; CDR3 protein: CATSRVAEANEQFF
D gene: TRBD1; clone size: few; J gene: TRBJ2-5; V gene: TRBV7-2; CDR3 DNA: TGTGCCAGCGCAAAAAGGGGGCCGACCCAAGAGACCCAGTACTTC; CDR3 protein: CASAKRGPTQETQYF
D gene: NA; clone size: few; J gene: TRBJ2-1; V gene: TRBV15; CDR3 DNA: TGTGCCACCAGCAGAGGCAGGGTTGGCAATGAGCAGTTCTTC; CDR3 protein: CATSRGRVGNEQFF
D gene: NA; clone size: few; J gene: TRBJ2-2; V gene: TRBV5-1; CDR3 DNA: TGCGCCAGCAGCTTGGAGGCGGTCGGGGAGCTGTTTTTT; CDR3 protein: CASSLEAVGELFF
D gene: NA; clone size: NA; J gene: TRBJ2-5; V gene: TRBV12-3/TRBV12-4; CDR3 DNA: TGTGCCAGCAGTCCCTCCGCCGGGTCGGAGACCCAGTACTTC; CDR3 protein: CASSPSAGSETQYF
D gene: NA; clone size: few; J gene: TRBJ2-5; V gene: TRBV14; CDR3 DNA: TGTGCCAGCAGCCAAGTGGTTGGCTCCCGCGAGACCCAGTACTTC; CDR3 protein: CASSQVVGSRETQYF
D gene: NA; clone size: NA; J gene: TRBJ1-2; V gene: TRBV7-2; CDR3 DNA: TGTGCCAGCAGCTTAGACAGGGTTAACTATGGCTACACCTTC; CDR3 protein: CASSLDRVNYGYTF
D gene: TRBD2; clone size: NA; J gene: TRBJ2-5; V gene: TRBV2; CDR3 DNA: TGTGCCAGCAAAGGGACTAGCGGGGTGGAGACCCAGTACTTC; CDR3 protein: CASKGTSGVETQYF
D gene: TRBD1; clone size: NA; J gene: TRBJ2-5; V gene: TRBV24-1; CDR3 DNA: TGTGCCACCAGTGAGTACAGGGGTTCCCGACAAGAGACCCAGTACTTC; CDR3 protein: CATSEYRGSRQETQYF
D gene: TRBD1; clone size: few; J gene: TRBJ2-7; V gene: TRBV27; CDR3 DNA: TGTGCCAGCAGTACCGGGACAGGGGGCTCCGAGCAGTACTTC; CDR3 protein: CASSTGTGGSEQYF
D gene: TRBD1; clone size: NA; J gene: TRBJ2-3; V gene: TRBV9; CDR3 DNA: TGTGCCAGCAGCGTAGGAGGCTACAGGGGGCGAGATACGCAGTATTTT; CDR3 protein: CASSVGGYRGRDTQYF
D gene: TRBD1; clone size: few; J gene: TRBJ1-2; V gene: TRBV19; CDR3 DNA: TGTGCCAGTAGTGACAGGGAATCCTATGGCTACACCTTC; CDR3 protein: CASSDRESYGYTF
D gene: NA; clone size: few; J gene: TRBJ2-3; V gene: TRBV6-6; CDR3 DNA: TGTGCCAGCAGTTATAGGAGAGATACGCAGTATTTT; CDR3 protein: CASSYRRDTQYF
D gene: TRBD1; clone size: NA; J gene: TRBJ1-4; V gene: TRBV29-1; CDR3 DNA: TGCAGCGTTGAAGATCCGGGACAGGGGGGTGAAAAACTGTTTTTT; CDR3 protein: CSVEDPGQGGEKLFF
D gene: NA; clone size: few; J gene: TRBJ2-5; V gene: TRBV14; CDR3 DNA: TGTGCCAGCAGCCAAGGGCAGGGAGTTGACGAGACCCAGTACTTC; CDR3 protein: CASSQGQGVDETQYF